Detailed here is one T cell receptor beta chain. Its antigen remains unidentified. Cell sorting via CD45RO/CCR7/CD25/CD127/CD95/CD27 was performed to obtain CD4+ naive, central memory, regulatory and stem cell-like memory cells. With V trimmed by 3 bases and J by 5 bases, 7 bases remained unmatched. The germline V gene encodes CDR1 SGHNT and CDR2 YYREEE (reference sequence). This CDR3 is 15 amino acids long. The sequenced template was cDNA made from the entire isolated RNA. Data came from immunoSEQ multiplex PCR; TCRdb stores just in-frame clones and leaves some out. The sample yields about 230,000 clones, 9% to 10% seen once. This record comes from a study of beta chain features in type 1 diabetes. Study summary: All samples together contributed almost 110,000,000 sorted cells for examination. Whole-study findings and limits: TCRB repertoires of naive, central memory and Treg cells appeared more similar among patients than among healthy donors.

The sample taken for sequencing was naive CD4+ T cells from blood. This sequence was found in a woman between 18 and 30 years old in good health. This chain connects TRBV5-4 to TRBJ1-1, with TRBD1 identical over 10 bases. The CDR3 reads CASSWAGTGVTEAFF. CDR3 in DNA: TGTGCCAGCAGCTGGGCCGGGACAGGGGTTACTGAAGCTTTCTTT.